The 20 T cell receptor beta chains reported below all come from one sample, sequenced in a study of PD-L1 blockade in urothelial cancer. Produced via immunoSEQ multiplex PCR; TCRdb's table is partial and in-frame only. The table lists tens of thousands of clones, 88% of them singletons, with more than 3.5% in the top ten. The sample here was PBMCs, taken around atezolizumab (anti-PD-L1) treatment. The receptors were gathered from a man in his fifties with urothelial cancer.

CDR3: CASSPGRGTANYGYTF. DNA of the CDR3: TGTGCCAGCAGCCCAGGGAGGGGGACGGCTAACTATGGCTACACCTTC. The V gene is TRBV7-2, the J gene TRBJ1-2, with a weak D call TRBD1 (6 bases). The CDR3 is 16 residues long. Trimming cost V 5 bases and J 0 bases, with 16 bases left between them. CDR1 and CDR2 (germline): SGHTA, FQGNSA.

CDR3 DNA sequence: TGTGCCTGGAGTGTACGACTAGCGGGGAAATACGAGCAGTACTTC. Its translation: CAWSVRLAGKYEQYF. The chain couples TRBV30 to TRBJ2-7; 11 bases are a match to TRBD2. The CDR3 consists of 15 residues. Germline V CDR1 and CDR2: GTSNPN, SVGIG (reference sequence). J lost 4 bases, V lost 0 bases, and 5 bases had no gene match.

The chain joins TRBV19 to TRBJ2-1, with D hard to call. Germline CDR1 LNHDA, CDR2 SQIVND (reference sequence). The CDR3 extends over 12 amino acids. The V and J ends lost 7 bases and 7 bases respectively, with 11 bases between them. CDR3 sequence (DNA): TGTGCCAGTACTACCCCATGGAATGAGCAGTTCTTC. Its protein product is CASTTPWNEQFF.

J is TRBJ2-5 and V is TRBV4-1; 7 bases fit TRBD1. Germline lookup yields CDR1 MGHRA and CDR2 YSYEKL. The V and J ends lost 2 bases and 3 bases, in that order; junction bases with no gene match: 3. The CDR3 is 14 residues long. CDR3 coding DNA: TGCGCCAGCAGCCAAAAAGGACAGGAAGAGACCCAGTACTTC. Translated: CASSQKGQEETQYF.

This clone was counted a single time. This chain links TRBV19 with TRBJ2-5; the match to TRBD1 covers 11 bases. J was trimmed by 2 bases and V by 4 bases; bases with no gene match: 12. The CDR3 is 18 residues long. Germline-derived CDR1 and CDR2 are LNHDA and SQIVND (reference sequence). As DNA, the CDR3 is TGTGCCAGTAGTAGCTGGACAGGGGGCGATTGGGGGCAAGAGACCCAGTACTTC. Its translation is CASSSWTGGDWGQETQYF.

CDR3 loop: CASSLPPRLAGRKNEQFF. Written as DNA, the CDR3 is TGTGCCAGCAGCTTACCCCCCAGGCTAGCGGGAAGAAAGAATGAGCAGTTCTTC. The chain has TRBV7-9 and TRBJ2-1; TRBD2 aligns across 9 bases. The germline gives CDR1 SEHNR, CDR2 FQNEAQ (reference sequence). The CDR3 has 18 residues. With V trimmed by 2 bases and J by 7 bases, 15 bases remained unmatched.

J is TRBJ2-7 and V is TRBV7-2; 10 bases agree with TRBD1. Per the germline V gene, CDR1 is SGHTA and CDR2 is FQGNSA. The J segment lost 3 bases and the V segment lost 6 bases, leaving 14 bases of the junction unmatched. The length of the CDR3 is 17 residues. The CDR3 nucleotides are TGTGCCAGCAGTTACGCGAGGGCCGGGACAGGGGTCTACGAGCAGTACTTC. This codes for CASSYARAGTGVYEQYF.

V usage is TRBV28 and J usage is TRBJ2-7; possible D gene TRBD2, 5 bases. The CDR3 length is 15 residues. V dropped 4 bases and J dropped 7 bases, with 20 bases sitting between them. Germline V gene lookup returns CDR1 MDHEN and CDR2 SYDVKM. CDR3: CASSSHRGNTVEQYF. CDR3 DNA sequence: TGTGCCAGCAGTTCCCACCGGGGAAACACTGTGGAGCAGTACTTC.

Concerning this clone itself: One junction end disagrees with the germline gene, perhaps due to a read error. This chain uses TRBV5-1 with TRBJ2-6; 11 bases agree with TRBD2. Per germline, CDR1 SGHRS and CDR2 YFSETQ. This CDR3 has 18 amino acids. The chain's CDR3 is CVSSLGLAGGPGANVLTF. The CDR3 bases are TGCGTCAGCAGCTTGGGGTTAGCGGGAGGGCCTGGGGCCAACGTCCTGACTTTC.

This clone was recorded once. The chain combines TRBV28 with TRBJ1-5; D is undetermined. This CDR3 is built from 12 residues. Trimming removed 3 bases from V and 7 bases from J, with 7 bases in between. Germline V gives CDR1 MDHEN, CDR2 SYDVKM. The CDR3, as DNA: TGTGCCAGCAGTTTCTTAATCCAGCCCCAGCATTTT. Its protein is CASSFLIQPQHF.

The chain combines TRBV6-5 with TRBJ2-7, with TRBD1 identical over 9 bases. The V and J ends lost 0 bases and 2 bases, in that order; junction bases with no gene match: 5. The germline V gene encodes CDR1 MNHEY and CDR2 SVGAGI. The CDR3 is 16 residues long. The CDR3 sequence is CASSYSGQGKTYEQYF. CDR3 DNA: TGTGCCAGCAGTTACTCGGGACAGGGAAAAACCTACGAGCAGTACTTC.

This chain's CDR3 is CASTVPGNIYEQYF. The CDR3, as DNA: TGTGCCAGCACCGTTCCCGGGAACATCTACGAGCAGTACTTC. This chain connects TRBV28 to TRBJ2-7; D perhaps matches TRBD2 (5 bases). Trimming stripped 7 bases from V and 3 bases from J, with 16 bases between. This CDR3 is built from 14 residues. The germline V gene encodes CDR1 MDHEN and CDR2 SYDVKM.

The rearrangement joins TRBV7-8 to TRBJ1-5; 7 nucleotides line up with TRBD1. Germline-derived CDR1 and CDR2 are SGHVS and FQNEAQ. This CDR3 is 15 amino acids long. With V trimmed by 1 base and J by 6 bases, 6 bases remained unmatched. In nucleotides, the CDR3 is TGTGCCAGCAGCTTAGACAGGGGCGGTTTTCAGCCCCAGCATTTT. This translates into CASSLDRGGFQPQHF.

The chain recombines TRBV28 with TRBJ1-5; 8 bases line up with TRBD1. With V trimmed by 5 bases and J by 2 bases, 5 bases remained unmatched. The length of the CDR3 is 15 residues. Looked up from germline, CDR1 is MDHEN and CDR2 is SYDVKM. Here the CDR3 reads CASSTQGGGNQPQHF. Written as DNA, the CDR3 is TGTGCCAGCAGTACACAGGGGGGGGGCAATCAGCCCCAGCATTTT.

The chain couples TRBV9 to TRBJ2-5, with TRBD2 matching over 11 bases. Germline V gene sequence: CDR1 SGDLS, CDR2 YYNGEE. CDR3 length: 15 residues. J was trimmed by 4 bases and V by 0 bases; bases with no gene match: 2. The CDR3, as DNA: TGTGCCAGCAGCGTAGACCTAGCGGGAGGAGAGACCCAGTACTTC. It encodes CASSVDLAGGETQYF.

The V gene is TRBV4-1, the J gene TRBJ2-7; 12 bases agree with TRBD2. J gave up 1 base and V 5 bases, and 12 bases lay outside the gene matches. The CDR3 sequence is 18 residues long. Germline-derived CDR1 and CDR2 are MGHRA and YSYEKL. The CDR3 DNA is TGCGCCAGCAGCTTCCGAGCGGTGACTAGCGGGAGTTCCTACGAGCAGTACTTC. The encoded protein is CASSFRAVTSGSSYEQYF.

The chain has TRBV7-9 and TRBJ2-1; D possibly corresponds to TRBD1 (5 bases). The CDR3 sequence is 15 residues long. Trimming removed 2 bases at V and 3 bases at J, with 11 bases between. CDR1 SEHNR and CDR2 FQNEAQ come from the germline V gene (reference sequence). CDR3 residues: CASSLPGASYNEQFF. CDR3 nucleotides: TGTGCCAGCAGCTTACCTGGGGCGAGCTACAATGAGCAGTTCTTC. Variable domain in full (rest from reference TRBV7-9 and TRBJ2-1): DTGVSQNPRHKITKRGQNVTFRCDPISEHNRLYWYRQTLGQGPEFLTYFQNEAQLEKSRLLSDRFSAERPKGSFSTLEIQRTEQGDSAMYLCASSLPGASYNEQFFGPGTRLTVL.

V is TRBV27 and J is TRBJ2-2, with a tentative D call TRBD1 (6 bases). CDR1 is MNHEY and CDR2 is SMNVEV in the germline V gene (reference sequence). Trimming took off 2 bases at V and 0 bases at J, with 13 bases between the two ends. There are 17 residues in the CDR3. CDR3 amino acids: CASSLRAGAPNTGELFF. In nucleotides, the CDR3 is TGTGCCAGCAGTTTAAGGGCAGGGGCTCCGAACACCGGGGAGCTGTTTTTT.

This clone turned up a few times. This chain links TRBV27 with TRBJ1-2; perhaps TRBD1 as D (6 bases). The CDR3 has 13 residues. CDR1 MNHEY and CDR2 SMNVEV come from the germline V gene (reference sequence). The V gene lost 5 bases and the J gene lost 2 bases, with 9 bases spanning the gap. For the CDR3, the DNA is TGTGCCAGCAGTCCCCAGGGGAACTATGGCTACACCTTC. Protein sequence: CASSPQGNYGYTF.

The chain carries TRBV29-1 and TRBJ2-7, with 8 bases that match TRBD2. Germline trimming cut 7 bases from V and 0 bases from J; bases unmatched to any gene: 2. This CDR3 has 12 residues. Germline V gene data show CDR1 as SQVTM and CDR2 as ANQGSEA. CDR3 nucleotides: TGCAGCGGACGGGGGGGCTCCTACGAGCAGTACTTC. Amino acids: CSGRGGSYEQYF.